This T cell receptor (beta chain) emerged from a study of PD-1 blockade in classical Hodgkin lymphoma. Of note for this clone: The antigen remains undetermined.

Study-wide results and caveats: Possibly reflecting disease activity or prior therapy, repertoire differences have causes that remain undefined. TCR diversity at baseline was reported to be reduced in newly diagnosed patients relative to healthy donors.

V was trimmed by 4 bases and J by 6 bases, leaving 10 bases between them. This CDR3 region has 13 residues. Germline CDR1 MRHNA, CDR2 SNTAGT. Indicated time point: newly diagnosed, previously untreated cHL patient sample. Magnetic negative selection, applied to thawed PBMCs, was used to isolate the CD8+ T cells. Serving as comparison were PBMCs from newly diagnosed, untreated classical Hodgkin lymphoma, which were sequenced alongside the relapsed/refractory trial patients. Clones were read by immunoSEQ multiplex PCR, and TCRdb kept only the in-frame ones, dropping some. The sample records about 3,200 clones, approximately 66% being singletons.

The chain couples TRBV6-4 to TRBJ2-1; perhaps TRBD1 as D (7 bases). The clonotype originates from a human donor with classical Hodgkin lymphoma. Source material: CD8+ T cells from blood. The CDR3 loop is CASSGQGGNEQFF. CDR3 in DNA: TGTGCCAGCAGTGGCCAGGGGGGCAATGAGCAGTTCTTC.